This TCR beta chain was identified during a study of Ad26.COV2.S vaccination and SARS-CoV-2 variants. Overall study context: Within the COV1001 Ad26.COV2.S trial arm, the donor was enrolled.

In the case of this clone: Its antigen remains unidentified.

Broader study findings: Possible underestimation of total T cell responses by the TCR breadth and depth analyses was noted.

Described treatment: approximately 18 received Ad26.COV2.S at low or high dose, single or two shots; a few received placebo; per-sample allocation not given. The investigators took samples on day 63 after the first vaccine or placebo injection. Boston provided a donor who was an adult aged 18-55 years. The ends were cut back, 4 bases at V and 4 bases at J, with 14 bases in the middle. The CDR3 has 14 residues. Germline values: CDR1 SGHRS, CDR2 YFSETQ. Produced via immunoSEQ multiplex PCR; TCRdb's table is partial and in-frame only. The data hold roughly 510,000 clones, with roughly 89% observed a single time.

This receptor was identified in a person between 18 and 65 years old who received the Ad26.COV2.S COVID-19 vaccine or a placebo. The source material was peripheral blood, sampled in a trial of Ad26.COV2.S vaccine versus placebo. This chain joins TRBV5-1 and TRBJ1-1, with D possibly TRBD1 on 5 matching bases. Written as DNA, the CDR3 is TGCGCCAGCAGCCTGGGTGGGGGTCCCACTGAAGCTTTCTTT. Its protein is CASSLGGGPTEAFF.